This T cell receptor (beta chain) derives from a study of cytomegalovirus exposure and HLA in healthy donors. Findings and limits, study-wide: The study labeled approximately 150 TCR beta chains cytomegalovirus-associated. Later on, a genetic analysis was performed. It linked a missense variant in DCLRE1C with V- and J-gene trimming of TCR beta.

PCR amplification relied on 60 Vbeta primers (plus 13 Jbeta primers). The table came from immunoSEQ multiplex PCR; TCRdb's copy has only in-frame clones and leaves some out. The profile shows 180,000 or so clones, approximately 9.5% of them singletons. With respect to this clone: Its antigen is undetermined. Its ends do not fully match the called genes, so a read error is possible.

This sequence was found in a woman aged 30 to 39 in good health and CMV-seropositive. The sequencing input was PBMCs.

CDR3 bases: TGTGCCAACAGTCTTGGGGCTAGCGAGGAAGAGACCCAGTACTTC. It yields the protein CANSLGASEEETQYF. J is TRBJ2-5 and V is TRBV28, with D possibly TRBD2 on 6 matching bases. Germline lookup yields CDR1 MDHEN and CDR2 SYDVKM. The CDR3 sequence is 15 residues long.